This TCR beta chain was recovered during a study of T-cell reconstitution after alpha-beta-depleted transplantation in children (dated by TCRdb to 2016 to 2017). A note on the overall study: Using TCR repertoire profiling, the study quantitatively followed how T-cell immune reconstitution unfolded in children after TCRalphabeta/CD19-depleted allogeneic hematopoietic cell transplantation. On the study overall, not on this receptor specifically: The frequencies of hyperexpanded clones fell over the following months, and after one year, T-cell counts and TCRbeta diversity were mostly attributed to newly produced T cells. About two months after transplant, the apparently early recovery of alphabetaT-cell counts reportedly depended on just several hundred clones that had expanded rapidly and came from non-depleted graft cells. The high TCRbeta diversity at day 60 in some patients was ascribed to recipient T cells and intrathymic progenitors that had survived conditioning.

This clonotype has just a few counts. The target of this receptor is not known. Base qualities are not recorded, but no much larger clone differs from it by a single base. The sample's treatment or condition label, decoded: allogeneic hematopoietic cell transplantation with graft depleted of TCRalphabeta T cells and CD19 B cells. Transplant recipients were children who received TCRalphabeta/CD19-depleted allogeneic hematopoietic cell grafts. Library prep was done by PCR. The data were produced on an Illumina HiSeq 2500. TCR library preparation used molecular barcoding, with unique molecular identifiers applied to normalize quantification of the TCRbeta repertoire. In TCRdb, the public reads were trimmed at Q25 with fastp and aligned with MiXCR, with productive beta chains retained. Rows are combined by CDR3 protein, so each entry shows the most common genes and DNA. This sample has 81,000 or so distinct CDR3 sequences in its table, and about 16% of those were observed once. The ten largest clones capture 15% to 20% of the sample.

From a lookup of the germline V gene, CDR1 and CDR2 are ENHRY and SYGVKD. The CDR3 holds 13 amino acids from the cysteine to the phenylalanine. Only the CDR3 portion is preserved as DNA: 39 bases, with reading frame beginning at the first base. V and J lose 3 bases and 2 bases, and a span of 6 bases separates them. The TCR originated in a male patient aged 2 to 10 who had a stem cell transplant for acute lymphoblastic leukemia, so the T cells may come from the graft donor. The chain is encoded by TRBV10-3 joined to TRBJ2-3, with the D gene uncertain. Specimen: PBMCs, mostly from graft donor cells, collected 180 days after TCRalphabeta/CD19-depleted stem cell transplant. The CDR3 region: CAISDGFTDTQYF. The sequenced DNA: TGTGCCATCAGTGACGGCTTCACAGATACGCAGTATTTT.